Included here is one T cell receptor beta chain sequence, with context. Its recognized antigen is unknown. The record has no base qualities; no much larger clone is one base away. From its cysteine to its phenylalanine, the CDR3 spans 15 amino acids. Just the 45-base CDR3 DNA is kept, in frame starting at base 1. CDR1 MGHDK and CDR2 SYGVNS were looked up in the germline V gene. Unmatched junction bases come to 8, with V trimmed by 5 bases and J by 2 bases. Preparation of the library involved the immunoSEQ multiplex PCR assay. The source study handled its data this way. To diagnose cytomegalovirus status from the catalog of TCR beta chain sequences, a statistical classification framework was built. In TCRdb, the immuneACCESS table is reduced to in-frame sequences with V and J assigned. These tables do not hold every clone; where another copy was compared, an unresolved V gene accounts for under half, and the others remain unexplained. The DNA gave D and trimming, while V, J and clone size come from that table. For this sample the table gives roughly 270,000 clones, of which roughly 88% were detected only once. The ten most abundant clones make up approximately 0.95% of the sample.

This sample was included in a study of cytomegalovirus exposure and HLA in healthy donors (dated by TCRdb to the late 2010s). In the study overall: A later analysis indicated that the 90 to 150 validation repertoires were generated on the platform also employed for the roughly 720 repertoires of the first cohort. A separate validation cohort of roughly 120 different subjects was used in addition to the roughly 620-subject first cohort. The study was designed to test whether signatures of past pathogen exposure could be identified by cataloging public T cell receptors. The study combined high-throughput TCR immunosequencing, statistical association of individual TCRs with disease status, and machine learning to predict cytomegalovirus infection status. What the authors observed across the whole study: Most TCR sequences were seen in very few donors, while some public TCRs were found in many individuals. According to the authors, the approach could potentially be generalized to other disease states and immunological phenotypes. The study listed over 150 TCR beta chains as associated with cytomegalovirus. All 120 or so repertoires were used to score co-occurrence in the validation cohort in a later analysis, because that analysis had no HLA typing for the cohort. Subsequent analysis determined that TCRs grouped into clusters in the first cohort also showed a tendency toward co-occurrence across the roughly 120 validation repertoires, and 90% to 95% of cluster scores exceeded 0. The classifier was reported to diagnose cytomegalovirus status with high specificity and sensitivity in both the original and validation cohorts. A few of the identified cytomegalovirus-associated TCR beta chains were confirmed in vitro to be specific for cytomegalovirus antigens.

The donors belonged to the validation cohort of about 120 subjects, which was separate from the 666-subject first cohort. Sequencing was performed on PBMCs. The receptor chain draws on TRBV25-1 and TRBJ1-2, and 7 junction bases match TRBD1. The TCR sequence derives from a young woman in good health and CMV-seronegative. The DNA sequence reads TGTGCCAGCAGTTCTTGGGACAGCCAAAACTATGGCTACACCTTC. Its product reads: CASSSWDSQNYGYTF.